Below, 23 T cell receptor beta chains from the same sample are listed, as sequenced in a study of T cells after yellow fever vaccination. TCRdb re-analysed the 5' RACE reads in MiXCR, keeping a single row per CDR3 protein. The table records some 5,000 distinct CDR3 sequences, around 3.8% of them present only once. Sequencing used PBMCs, either bulk or a sorted T-cell subset (CD4+, CD8+, memory, or dextramer-sorted; not recorded which), obtained 15 days after the yellow fever booster vaccination. The receptors were sampled from a man aged 30 to 39 who received the YFV17D yellow fever vaccine.

This clonotype was counted ten times or more. The chain combines TRBV5-1 with TRBJ1-1; D is undetermined. Trimming cost V 4 bases and J 5 bases, with 15 bases left between them. The CDR3 extends over 14 amino acids. Looked up from germline, CDR1 is SGHRS and CDR2 is YFSETQ. CDR3 in amino acids: CASSNARGRTEAFF. CDR3 sequence (DNA): TGCGCCAGCAGCAACGCGCGGGGTAGAACTGAAGCTTTCTTT. The entire variable domain, with the rest obtained from reference TRBV5-1 and TRBJ1-1, is as follows: KAGVTQTPRYLIKTRGQQVTLSCSPISGHRSVSWYQQTPGQGLQFLFEYFSETQRNKGNFPGRFSGRQFSNSRSEMNVSTLELGDSALYLCASSNARGRTEAFFGQGTRLTVV.

In its sample, this clonotype was seen many times. This chain links TRBV29-1 with TRBJ1-2, with D possibly being TRBD1 (5 bases). This CDR3 has 16 residues. Trimming cost V 6 bases and J 1 base, with 21 bases left between them. Germline assignment: CDR1 SQVTM and CDR2 ANQGSEA. The CDR3 region is CSVRPPAGGYNYGYTF. The DNA of the CDR3 is TGCAGCGTCCGACCACCTGCGGGGGGGTATAACTATGGCTACACCTTC.

This clonotype has a handful of counts. A much larger clone sits a single nucleotide away, making a read error possible. The CDR3 sequence: CCARPWRGTGPPGELFF. CDR3 sequence (DNA): TGCTGTGCTAGACCCTGGCGGGGGACAGGGCCCCCCGGGGAGCTGTTTTTT. V and J are TRBV20-1 and TRBJ2-2, with 9 bases that match TRBD1. CDR3 size: 17 residues. Germline V gives CDR1 DFQATT, CDR2 SNEGSKA (reference sequence).

This clonotype was detected many times. The V and J genes are TRBV5-1 and TRBJ2-2, with TRBD1 as a possible D gene (7 bases). The germline gives CDR1 SGHRS, CDR2 YFSETQ. The V end lost 3 bases, the J end lost 4 bases, and 13 bases lay between the germline ends. The CDR3 spans 15 residues. As DNA, the CDR3 is TGCGCCAGCAGCTCCAGACAGGGAGGCACCGGGGAGCTGTTTTTT. Protein product: CASSSRQGGTGELFF.

Ten or more counts support this clonotype. The V call is TRBV12-3 or TRBV12-4, the J call TRBJ2-7, with TRBD2 matching over 7 bases. CDR3 length: 14 residues. V lost 0 bases to trimming and J lost 6 bases; unmatched junction nucleotides: 5. CDR3 bases: TGTGCCAGCAGTTTAGCGGGAGGGCCGGCCGAGCAGTACTTC. Translating it yields CASSLAGGPAEQYF.

This clonotype was seen at least ten times. V and J are TRBV5-4 and TRBJ1-5; D remains ambiguous. In germline, CDR1 is SGHNT, CDR2 YYREEE (reference sequence). With 0 bases removed from V and 7 bases from J, the gap between germline ends came to 8 bases. The CDR3 sequence is 13 residues long. The DNA for the CDR3 is TGTGCCAGCAGCTTGGAGCGTAACCAGCCCCAGCATTTT. This encodes CASSLERNQPQHF.

There are many counts of this clonotype. The genes are TRBV15 and TRBJ2-7, with 8 bases fitting TRBD1. The CDR3 runs 14 residues. Germline assignment: CDR1 LNHNV and CDR2 YYDKDF (reference sequence). The V and J ends lost 3 bases and 4 bases, in that order; junction bases with no gene match: 5. The CDR3 loop reads CATSRTGDGYEQYF. In DNA, the CDR3 is TGTGCCACCAGCAGGACAGGGGACGGGTACGAGCAGTACTTC.

This clonotype is medium-sized within its sample. This chain connects TRBV20-1 to TRBJ2-5; tentatively, D is TRBD1 (6 bases). This CDR3 has 13 residues. Trimming shortened V by 6 bases and J by 0 bases, and 11 bases separated the two germline ends. CDR1 and CDR2 (germline): DFQATT, SNEGSKA (reference sequence). Written as DNA, the CDR3 is TGCAGTGCCAGGGGAACGTACCAAGAGACCCAGTACTTC. As protein: CSARGTYQETQYF.

This clonotype occurred many times. The genes are TRBV7-9 and TRBJ1-1, with TRBD1 identical over 10 bases. The V segment lost 1 base and the J segment 0 bases; nucleotides outside the gene matches: 5. CDR3 length: 17 amino acids. Germline V CDR1 and CDR2: SEHNR, FQNEAQ (reference sequence). CDR3 DNA sequence: TGTGCCAGCAGCTTAGGGAGGACAGGGGGAATGAACACTGAAGCTTTCTTT. Translating gives CASSLGRTGGMNTEAFF.

In its sample, this clonotype is medium-sized (0.01 to 0.1%). The rearrangement joins TRBV5-6 to TRBJ2-1, with no clear D. V was clipped by 3 bases and J by 6 bases, with 4 bases between them. This CDR3 has 11 amino acids. Germline CDR1 reads SGHDT; CDR2 reads YYEEEE. The CDR3 DNA reads TGTGCCAGCAGCTGGGTCAATGAGCAGTTCTTC. This codes for CASSWVNEQFF.

This clonotype has a count of ten or more. The chain is built from TRBV27 and TRBJ1-5; TRBD1 agrees at 10 bases. CDR1 MNHEY and CDR2 SMNVEV come from the germline V gene (reference sequence). This CDR3 is 17 amino acids long. V was clipped by 4 bases and J by 5 bases; unmatched bases: 11. CDR3 bases: TGTGCCAGCAGTTCCTCGACAGGGGGCCTGAATTATCAGCCCCAGCATTTT. Its translation: CASSSSTGGLNYQPQHF.

Judged by abundance, this clonotype is medium-sized. The chain has TRBV20-1 and TRBJ2-1; 7 bases align to TRBD2. V lost 1 base to trimming and J lost 3 bases; unmatched junction nucleotides: 9. Germline V gene sequence: CDR1 DFQATT, CDR2 SNEGSKA (reference sequence). The CDR3 sequence is 16 residues long. The CDR3 sequence is CSARVSSGVNYNEQFF. The CDR3 nucleotides are TGCAGTGCTAGAGTGTCTAGCGGAGTTAACTACAATGAGCAGTTCTTC.

This clonotype was found many times. The V call is TRBV7-8, the J call TRBJ2-6, with 8 bases matching TRBD1. The CDR3 runs 15 residues. V dropped 5 bases and J dropped 2; count of bases not matched to a gene: 2. The germline V gene has CDR1 SGHVS and CDR2 FQNEAQ. The chain's CDR3 is CASSHRGAGANVLTF. The CDR3 nucleotides are TGTGCCAGCAGCCACAGGGGGGCTGGGGCCAACGTCCTGACTTTC. The full variable domain, its missing parts supplied by reference TRBV7-8 and TRBJ2-6, is GAGVSQSPRYKVAKRGQDVALRCDPISGHVSLFWYQQALGQGPEFLTYFQNEAQLDKSGLPSDRFFAERPEGSVSTLKIQRTQQEDSAVYLCASSHRGAGANVLTFGAGSRLTVL.

This clonotype showed up many times. This chain links TRBV4-3 with TRBJ2-1; 10 nucleotides agree with TRBD1. Germline CDR1 reads LGHNA; CDR2 reads YSLEER. This CDR3 has 16 amino acids. Germline trimming cut 3 bases from V and 6 bases from J; bases unmatched to any gene: 8. CDR3 nucleotide sequence: TGCGCCAGCAGCCAGCCCGGGACAGGGGCCACCAATGAGCAGTTCTTC. This sequence encodes CASSQPGTGATNEQFF.

This clonotype was counted at least ten times. The genes are TRBV10-2 and TRBJ2-6, with 9 positions matching TRBD2. V gave up 10 bases and J gave up 2 bases; unmatched junction bases: 15. CDR3 length: 18 amino acids. Germline loops: CDR1 WSHSY, CDR2 SAAADI. The chain's CDR3 is CATRSVAGVYTGANVLTF. The CDR3 bases are TGCGCCACTCGTTCGGTAGCGGGAGTCTATACTGGGGCCAACGTCCTGACTTTC.

This clonotype has only a few counts. This chain links TRBV28 with TRBJ2-2; D may be TRBD2 (6 bases). Germline V gives CDR1 MDHEN, CDR2 SYDVKM. The V end was cut by 5 bases, the J end by 5 bases, with 18 bases between. The length of the CDR3 is 16 residues. CDR3 DNA: TGTGCCAGCAGTATCTACAAGGTTCGGGGGACCGGGGAGCTGTTTTTT. Protein product: CASSIYKVRGTGELFF.

There are many counts of this clonotype. This chain links TRBV5-1 with TRBJ2-5, with 8 bases identical to TRBD2. J was trimmed by 4 bases and V by 4 bases; bases with no gene match: 6. Germline V gene lookup returns CDR1 SGHRS and CDR2 YFSETQ. The CDR3 contains 14 residues. The DNA of the CDR3 is TGCGCCAGCAGCGGGGGACTAGGAGGAGAGACCCAGTACTTC. Translating it yields CASSGGLGGETQYF.

In its sample, this clonotype was seen many times. This chain uses TRBV29-1 with TRBJ2-6; unclear D gene. The CDR3 is 13 amino acids. Trimming took 6 bases from V and 0 from J, leaving 6 bases between them. Per the germline V gene, CDR1 is SQVTM and CDR2 is ANQGSEA. CDR3 nucleotide sequence: TGCAGCGTCGCAGCCTCTGGGGCCAACGTCCTGACTTTC. It translates to CSVAASGANVLTF.

This clonotype has a count of ten or more. This chain's CDR3 is CASSPRGQDQPQHF. The CDR3 DNA reads TGTGCCAGCAGTCCTCGGGGGCAGGATCAGCCCCAGCATTTT. The V gene is TRBV6-1, the J gene TRBJ1-5, with D perhaps TRBD1 (6 bases). From germline, CDR1 is MNHNS and CDR2 SASEGT. The CDR3 sequence is 14 residues long. The germline V and J ends were trimmed by 5 bases and 5 bases, with 13 bases remaining between them.

Ten or more counts support this clonotype. This chain uses TRBV7-8 with TRBJ2-5; perhaps TRBD2 as D (5 bases). Per the germline V gene, CDR1 is SGHVS and CDR2 is FQNEAQ. This CDR3 is built from 13 residues. The V and J ends lost 4 bases and 1 base respectively, with 7 bases between them. CDR3 in amino acids: CASSSSPQETQYF. The CDR3 DNA reads TGTGCCAGCAGCTCTAGCCCCCAAGAGACCCAGTACTTC. Together with reference TRBV7-8 and TRBJ2-5, the CDR3 gives the full variable domain: GAGVSQSPRYKVAKRGQDVALRCDPISGHVSLFWYQQALGQGPEFLTYFQNEAQLDKSGLPSDRFFAERPEGSVSTLKIQRTQQEDSAVYLCASSSSPQETQYFGPGTRLLVL.

In this sample, this clonotype is medium-sized. This chain connects TRBV2 to TRBJ2-1; D is perhaps TRBD1 (6 bases). Trimming took off 7 bases at V and 10 bases at J, with 8 bases between the two ends. CDR3 length: 10 amino acids. Germline CDR1 and CDR2: SNHLY and FYNNEI. The CDR3 DNA reads TGTGCCAGCACTCAGGGGGAGCAGTTCTTC. Amino acid sequence: CASTQGEQFF.

There are a few counts of this clonotype. CDR3 loop: CASSPSWGNGELFF. The CDR3, as DNA: TGTGCCAGCAGTCCGTCCTGGGGGAACGGGGAGCTGTTTTTT. The V and J genes are TRBV6-1 and TRBJ2-2; D tentatively reads TRBD1 or TRBD2 (5 bases each). The CDR3 consists of 14 residues. V dropped 5 bases and J dropped 7 bases, with 14 bases sitting between them. Germline lookup yields CDR1 MNHNS and CDR2 SASEGT.

In its sample, this clonotype was seen many times. The chain links TRBV7-3 to TRBJ2-1, with a possible D match to TRBD2 (6 bases). Between the trimmed V and J ends, which lost 5 bases and 7 bases, there was a span of 12 bases. Per the germline V gene, CDR1 is SGHTA and CDR2 is FQGTGA. The length of the CDR3 is 13 residues. CDR3 sequence: CASSPHRENEQFF. The CDR3 bases are TGTGCCAGCAGCCCCCACCGGGAGAATGAGCAGTTCTTC.